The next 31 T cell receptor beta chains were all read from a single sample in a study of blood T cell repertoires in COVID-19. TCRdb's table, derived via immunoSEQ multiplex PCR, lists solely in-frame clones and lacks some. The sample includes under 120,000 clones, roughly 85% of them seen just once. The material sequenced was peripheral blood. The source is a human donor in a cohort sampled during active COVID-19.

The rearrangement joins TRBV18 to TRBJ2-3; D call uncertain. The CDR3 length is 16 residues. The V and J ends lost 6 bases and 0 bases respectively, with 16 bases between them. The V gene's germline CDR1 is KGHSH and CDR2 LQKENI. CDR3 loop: CASSRGRAASTDTQYF. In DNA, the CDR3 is TGTGCCAGCTCTCGCGGCCGAGCCGCTAGCACAGATACGCAGTATTTT.

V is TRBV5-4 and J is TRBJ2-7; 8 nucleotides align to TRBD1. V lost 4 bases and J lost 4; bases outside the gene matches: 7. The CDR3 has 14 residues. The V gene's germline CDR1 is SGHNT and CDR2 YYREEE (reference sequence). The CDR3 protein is CASSPAQGAYEQYF. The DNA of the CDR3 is TGTGCCAGCAGCCCGGCCCAGGGGGCTTACGAGCAGTACTTC.

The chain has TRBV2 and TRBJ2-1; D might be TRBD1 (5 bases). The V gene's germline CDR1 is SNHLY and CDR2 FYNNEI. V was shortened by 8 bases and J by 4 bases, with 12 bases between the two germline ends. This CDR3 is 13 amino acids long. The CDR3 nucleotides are TGTGCCAGCCACGCGGCAGGGTACAATGAGCAGTTCTTC. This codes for CASHAAGYNEQFF.

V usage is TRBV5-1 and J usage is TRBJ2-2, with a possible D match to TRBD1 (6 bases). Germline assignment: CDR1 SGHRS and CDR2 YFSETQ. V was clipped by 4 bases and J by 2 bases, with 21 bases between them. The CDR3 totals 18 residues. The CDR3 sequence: CASSRRLTGLFNTGELFF. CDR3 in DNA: TGCGCCAGCAGCCGCCGACTGACAGGCCTATTCAACACCGGGGAGCTGTTTTTT.

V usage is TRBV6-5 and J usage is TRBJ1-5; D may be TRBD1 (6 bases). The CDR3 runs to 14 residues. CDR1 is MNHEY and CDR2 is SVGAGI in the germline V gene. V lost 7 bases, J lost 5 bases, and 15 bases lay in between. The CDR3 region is CASTASQGDQPQHF. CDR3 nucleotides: TGTGCCAGCACCGCCTCACAGGGTGATCAGCCCCAGCATTTT.

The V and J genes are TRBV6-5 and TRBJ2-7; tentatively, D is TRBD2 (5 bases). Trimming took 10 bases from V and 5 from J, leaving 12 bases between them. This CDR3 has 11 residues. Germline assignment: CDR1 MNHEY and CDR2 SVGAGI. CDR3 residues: CATQHGDEQYF. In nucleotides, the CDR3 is TGTGCCACCCAACACGGGGACGAGCAGTACTTC.

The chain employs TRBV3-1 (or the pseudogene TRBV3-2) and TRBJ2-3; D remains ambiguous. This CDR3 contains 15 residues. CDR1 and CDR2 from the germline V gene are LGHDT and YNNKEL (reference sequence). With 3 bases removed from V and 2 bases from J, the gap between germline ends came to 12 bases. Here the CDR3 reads CASSHPLQPTDTQYF. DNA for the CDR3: TGTGCCAGCAGCCACCCACTCCAACCCACAGATACGCAGTATTTT.

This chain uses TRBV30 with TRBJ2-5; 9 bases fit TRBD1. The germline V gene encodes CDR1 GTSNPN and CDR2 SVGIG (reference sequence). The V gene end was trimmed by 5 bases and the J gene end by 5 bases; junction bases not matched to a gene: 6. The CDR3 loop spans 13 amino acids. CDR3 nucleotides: TGTGCCTGGGGAACAGGGGGCGCGGAGACCCAGTACTTC. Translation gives CAWGTGGAETQYF.

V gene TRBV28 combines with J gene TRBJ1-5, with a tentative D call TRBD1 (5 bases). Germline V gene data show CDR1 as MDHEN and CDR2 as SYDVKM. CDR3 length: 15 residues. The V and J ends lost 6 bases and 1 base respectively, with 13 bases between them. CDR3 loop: CASSPRQTSNQPQHF. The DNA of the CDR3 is TGTGCCAGCAGCCCGAGACAGACGAGCAATCAGCCCCAGCATTTT.

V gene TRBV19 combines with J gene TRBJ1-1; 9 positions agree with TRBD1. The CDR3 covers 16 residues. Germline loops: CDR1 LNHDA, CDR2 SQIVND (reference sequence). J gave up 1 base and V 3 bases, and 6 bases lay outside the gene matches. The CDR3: CASSMGQGPTNTEAFF. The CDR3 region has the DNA TGTGCCAGTAGTATGGGACAGGGCCCAACGAACACTGAAGCTTTCTTT.

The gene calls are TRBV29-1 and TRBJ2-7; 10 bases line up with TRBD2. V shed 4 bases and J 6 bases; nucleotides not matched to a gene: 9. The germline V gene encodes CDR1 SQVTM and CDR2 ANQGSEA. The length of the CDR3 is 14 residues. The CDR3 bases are TGCAGCGTTGTCCCTAGCGGGAGTGGGGGCGAGCAGTACTTC. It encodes CSVVPSGSGGEQYF.

DNA of the CDR3: TGTGCCTGGAGTCAAGCGGGGATCCGGGAGACCCAGTACTTC. Translated, it gives CAWSQAGIRETQYF. V usage is TRBV30 and J usage is TRBJ2-5; TRBD2 aligns across 7 bases. The junction had 8 bases not matched to a gene; V was cut back by 2 bases and J by 5 bases. The CDR3 extends over 14 amino acids. Germline V gene lookup returns CDR1 GTSNPN and CDR2 SVGIG (reference sequence). The variable domain in full, completed from reference TRBV30 and TRBJ2-5, reads SQTIHQWPATLVQPVGSPLSLECTVEGTSNPNLYWYRQAAGRGLQLLFYSVGIGQISSEVPQNLSASRPQDRQFILSSKKLLLSDSGFYLCAWSQAGIRETQYFGPGTRLLVL.

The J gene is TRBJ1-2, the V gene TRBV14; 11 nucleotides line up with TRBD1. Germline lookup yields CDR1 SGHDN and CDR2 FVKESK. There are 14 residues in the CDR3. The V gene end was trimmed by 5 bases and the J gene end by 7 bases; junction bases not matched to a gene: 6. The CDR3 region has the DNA TGTGCCAGCAGCTCCCGGACAGGGGGCTTTGGCTACACCTTC. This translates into CASSSRTGGFGYTF.

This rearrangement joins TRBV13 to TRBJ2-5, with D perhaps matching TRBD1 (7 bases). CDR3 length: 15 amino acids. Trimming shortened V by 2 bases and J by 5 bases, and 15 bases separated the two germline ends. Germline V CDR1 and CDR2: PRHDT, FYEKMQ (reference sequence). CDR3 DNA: TGTGCCAGCAGCTTATCGGAGGGGGCATTGGAGACCCAGTACTTC. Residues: CASSLSEGALETQYF.

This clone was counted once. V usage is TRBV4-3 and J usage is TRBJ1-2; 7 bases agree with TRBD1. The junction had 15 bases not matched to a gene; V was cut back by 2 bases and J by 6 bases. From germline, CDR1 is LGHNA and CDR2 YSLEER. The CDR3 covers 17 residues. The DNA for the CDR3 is TGCGCCAGCAGCCAATCCCGGCACTGGCAGGGGGTGAATGGCTACACCTTC. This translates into CASSQSRHWQGVNGYTF.

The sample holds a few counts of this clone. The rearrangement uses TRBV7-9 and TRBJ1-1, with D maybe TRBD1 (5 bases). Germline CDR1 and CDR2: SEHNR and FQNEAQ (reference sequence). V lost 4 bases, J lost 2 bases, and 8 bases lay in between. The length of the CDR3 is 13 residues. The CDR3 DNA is TGTGCCAGCAGCTCAACAGGCAACACTGAAGCTTTCTTT. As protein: CASSSTGNTEAFF.

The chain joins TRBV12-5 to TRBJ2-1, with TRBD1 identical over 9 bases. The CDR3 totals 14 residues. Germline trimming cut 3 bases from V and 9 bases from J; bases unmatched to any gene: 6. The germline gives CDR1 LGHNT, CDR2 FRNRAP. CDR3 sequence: CASGFWDRDGEQFF. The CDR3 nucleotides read TGTGCTAGTGGTTTTTGGGACAGGGATGGTGAGCAGTTCTTC. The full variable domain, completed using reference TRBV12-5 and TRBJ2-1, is DARVTQTPRHKVTEMGQEVTMRCQPILGHNTVFWYRQTMMQGLELLAYFRNRAPLDDSGMPKDRFSAEMPDATLATLKIQPSEPRDSAVYFCASGFWDRDGEQFFGPGTRLTVL.

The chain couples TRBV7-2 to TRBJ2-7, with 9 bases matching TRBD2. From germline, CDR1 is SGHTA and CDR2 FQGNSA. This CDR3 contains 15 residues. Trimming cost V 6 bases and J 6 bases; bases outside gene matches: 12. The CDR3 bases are TGTGCCAGCAGGACCGATTGGACTAGCGTCAGCGAGCAGTACTTC. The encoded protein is CASRTDWTSVSEQYF.

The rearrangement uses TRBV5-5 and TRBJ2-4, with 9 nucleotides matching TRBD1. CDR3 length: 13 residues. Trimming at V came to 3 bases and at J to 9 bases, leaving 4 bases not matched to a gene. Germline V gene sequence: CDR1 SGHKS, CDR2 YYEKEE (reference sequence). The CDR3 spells CASSSGQGSIQYF. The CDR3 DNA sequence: TGTGCCAGCAGCTCGGGACAGGGATCCATTCAGTACTTC. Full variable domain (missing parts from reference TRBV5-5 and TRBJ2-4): DAGVTQSPTHLIKTRGQQVTLRCSPISGHKSVSWYQQVLGQGPQFIFQYYEKEERGRGNFPDRFSARQFPNYSSELNVNALLLGDSALYLCASSSGQGSIQYFGAGTRLSVL.

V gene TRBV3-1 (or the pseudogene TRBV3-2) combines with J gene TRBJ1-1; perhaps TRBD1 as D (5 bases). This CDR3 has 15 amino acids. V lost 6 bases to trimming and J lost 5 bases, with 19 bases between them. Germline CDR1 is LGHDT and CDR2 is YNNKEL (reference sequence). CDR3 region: CASSRHSGQVTEAFF. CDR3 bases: TGTGCCAGCAGTCGGCACTCAGGGCAGGTTACTGAAGCTTTCTTT.

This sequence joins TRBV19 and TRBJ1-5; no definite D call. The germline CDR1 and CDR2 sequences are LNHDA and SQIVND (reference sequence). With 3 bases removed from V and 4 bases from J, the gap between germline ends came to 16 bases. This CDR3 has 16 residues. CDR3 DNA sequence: TGTGCCAGTAGTATTCCTGGCGCGCTCGGGAATCAGCCCCAGCATTTT. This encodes CASSIPGALGNQPQHF.

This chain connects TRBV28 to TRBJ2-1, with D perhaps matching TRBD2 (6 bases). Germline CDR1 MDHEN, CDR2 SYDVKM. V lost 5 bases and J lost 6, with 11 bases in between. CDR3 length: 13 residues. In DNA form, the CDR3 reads TGTGCCAGCAGTCGGGACTCTGTCAATGAGCAGTTCTTC. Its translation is CASSRDSVNEQFF.

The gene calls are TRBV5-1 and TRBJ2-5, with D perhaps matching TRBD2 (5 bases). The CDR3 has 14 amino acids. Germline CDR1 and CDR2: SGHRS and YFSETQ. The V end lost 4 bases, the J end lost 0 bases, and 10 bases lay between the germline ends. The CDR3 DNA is TGCGCCAGCAGCGGTACTAGAAACCAAGAGACCCAGTACTTC. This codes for CASSGTRNQETQYF. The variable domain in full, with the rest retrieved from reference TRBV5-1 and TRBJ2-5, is KAGVTQTPRYLIKTRGQQVTLSCSPISGHRSVSWYQQTPGQGLQFLFEYFSETQRNKGNFPGRFSGRQFSNSRSEMNVSTLELGDSALYLCASSGTRNQETQYFGPGTRLLVL.

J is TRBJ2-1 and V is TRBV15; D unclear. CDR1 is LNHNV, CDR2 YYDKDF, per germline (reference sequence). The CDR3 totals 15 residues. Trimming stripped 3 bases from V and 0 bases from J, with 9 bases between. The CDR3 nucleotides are TGTGCCACCAGCAGTGACTCATACTCCTACAATGAGCAGTTCTTC. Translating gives CATSSDSYSYNEQFF.

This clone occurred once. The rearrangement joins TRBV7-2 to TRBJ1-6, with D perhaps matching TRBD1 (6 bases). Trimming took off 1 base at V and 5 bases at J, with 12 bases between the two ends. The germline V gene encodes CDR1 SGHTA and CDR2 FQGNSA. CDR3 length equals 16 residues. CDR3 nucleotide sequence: TGTGCCAGCAGCTTAGTTTCGGGGGGCGATAATTCACCCCTCCACTTT. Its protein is CASSLVSGGDNSPLHF. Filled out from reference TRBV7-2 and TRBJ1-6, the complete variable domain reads GAGVSQSPSNKVTEKGKDVELRCDPISGHTALYWYRQSLGQGLEFLIYFQGNSAPDKSGLPSDRFSAERTGGSVSTLTIQRTQQEDSAVYLCASSLVSGGDNSPLHFGNGTRLTVT.

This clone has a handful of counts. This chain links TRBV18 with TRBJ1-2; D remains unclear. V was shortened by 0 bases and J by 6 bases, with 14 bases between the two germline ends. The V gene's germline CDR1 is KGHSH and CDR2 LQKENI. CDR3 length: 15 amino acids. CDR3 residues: CASSPPDLGGDGYTF. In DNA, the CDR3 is TGTGCCAGCTCACCACCGGATCTGGGCGGGGATGGCTACACCTTC.

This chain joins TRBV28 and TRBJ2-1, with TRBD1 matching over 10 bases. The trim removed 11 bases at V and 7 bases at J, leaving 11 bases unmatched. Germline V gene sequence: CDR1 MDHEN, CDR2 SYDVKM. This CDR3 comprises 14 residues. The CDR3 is CASWDRGAVNEQFF. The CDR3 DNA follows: TGTGCCTCATGGGACAGGGGCGCGGTAAATGAGCAGTTCTTC.

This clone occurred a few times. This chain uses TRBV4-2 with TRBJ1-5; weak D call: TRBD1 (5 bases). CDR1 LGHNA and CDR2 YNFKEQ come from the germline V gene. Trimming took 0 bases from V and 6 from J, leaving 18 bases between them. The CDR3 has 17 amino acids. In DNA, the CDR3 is TGTGCCAGCAGCCAAGAAGCCGTCGGGGGTAGGGGTCAGCCCCAGCATTTT. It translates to CASSQEAVGGRGQPQHF.

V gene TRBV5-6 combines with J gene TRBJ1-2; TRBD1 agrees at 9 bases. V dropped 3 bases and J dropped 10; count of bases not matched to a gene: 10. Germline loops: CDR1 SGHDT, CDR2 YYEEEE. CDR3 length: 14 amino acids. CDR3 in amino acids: CASSSGQGLRAYTF. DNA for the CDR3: TGTGCCAGCAGCTCGGGACAGGGCCTTAGGGCCTACACCTTC.

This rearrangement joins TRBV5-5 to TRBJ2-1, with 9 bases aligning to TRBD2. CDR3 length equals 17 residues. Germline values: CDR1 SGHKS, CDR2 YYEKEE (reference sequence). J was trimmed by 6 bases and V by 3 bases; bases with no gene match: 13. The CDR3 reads CASSSNPGAGGLNEQFF. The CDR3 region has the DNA TGTGCCAGCAGCTCCAACCCCGGGGCGGGGGGGCTCAATGAGCAGTTCTTC.

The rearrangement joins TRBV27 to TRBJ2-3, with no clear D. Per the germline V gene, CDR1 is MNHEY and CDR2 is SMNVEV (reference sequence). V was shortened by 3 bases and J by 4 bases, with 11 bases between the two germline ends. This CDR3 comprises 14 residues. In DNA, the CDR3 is TGTGCCAGCAGTTTTCTGGCGGTCCCAGATACGCAGTATTTT. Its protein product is CASSFLAVPDTQYF.